A selection of T cell receptor beta chains follows, all from one sample in a study of cytomegalovirus exposure and HLA in healthy donors. Here immunoSEQ multiplex PCR was the method, and the copy in TCRdb shows in-frame clones only, minus some. The table records roughly 140,000 clones, around 82% of them present only once. Material for sequencing was PBMCs. These receptors all come from a man aged 40-55 years in good health and CMV-seropositive. CDR3s leave out the opening cysteine and the closing phenylalanine or tryptophan. Each record gives: V gene, CDR3 protein.

>TRBV7-8
ASSPTGFSYT
>TRBV27
ASVGRRHTEAF
>TRBV6-5
ASSGDSGNTIY
>TRBV28
ASSLYGRGADQPQH
>TRBV7-8
ASSSRRGYTGELF
>TRBV27
ASSFQGAGELF
>TRBV6-1
ASSERQGYIEQF
>TRBV7-9
ASSLGSNEQY
>TRBV30
AWSTGDPYEQY
>TRBV7-2
ASSLGDRLTPQPQH
>TRBV30
AWSMVLQDEQY
>TRBV30
AWSVWASDGTQY
>TRBV5-5
ASSLAGKPQH
>TRBV30
AWSEGGYSGNTIY
>TRBV7-2
ASSTLGGDEQY
>TRBV4-3
ASSQVGGQETQY
>TRBV19
ASSLRQGTEAF
>TRBV30
AWSVASGRGTQY
>TRBV5-8
ASSSGLAGAGDTQY
>TRBV7-9
ASSLATGGGLGEQY
>TRBV5-1
ASSLWQRSQETQY
>TRBV6-5
ASSLRPDRIYEQY
>TRBV28
ASSPGLVSYEQY
>TRBV6-5
ASSYGQGNYGYT
>TRBV4-2
ASSQDRNSAGGYT
>TRBV6-6
ASSFGHSSSYNEQF
>TRBV6-5
ASSYLGQGRNEQF
>TRBV6-1
ASSLTGSSSYEQY
>TRBV6-6
ASVQGTYGYT
>TRBV9
ASSDRPYTEAF
>TRBV30
AWSPLSGRSTDTQY
>TRBV10-2
ASRKSGQGAYEQY
>TRBV5-1
ASSRDRRGNTEAF
>TRBV6-5
ASSIGQATGYGYT
>TRBV5-1
ASSLAAGSGANVLT
>TRBV2
ASSEFGARGTQY
>TRBV7-8
ASSLRGETQY
>TRBV29-1
SVVRRAGNTIY
>TRBV5-1
ASSLHDRVDSPLH
>TRBV19
ASSISLEQGGNEQF
>TRBV11-3
ASSFAGTSGAGELF
>TRBV10-1
ASSLDRKNTEAF
>TRBV12-5
ASGLSHTGELF
>TRBV6-6
ASSWDRLETQY
>TRBV7-2
ASSLSVLAPQY
>TRBV30
AWRRQGNQPQH
>TRBV27
ASSLSALLSNEQF
>TRBV5-1
ASSLSTGATYEQY